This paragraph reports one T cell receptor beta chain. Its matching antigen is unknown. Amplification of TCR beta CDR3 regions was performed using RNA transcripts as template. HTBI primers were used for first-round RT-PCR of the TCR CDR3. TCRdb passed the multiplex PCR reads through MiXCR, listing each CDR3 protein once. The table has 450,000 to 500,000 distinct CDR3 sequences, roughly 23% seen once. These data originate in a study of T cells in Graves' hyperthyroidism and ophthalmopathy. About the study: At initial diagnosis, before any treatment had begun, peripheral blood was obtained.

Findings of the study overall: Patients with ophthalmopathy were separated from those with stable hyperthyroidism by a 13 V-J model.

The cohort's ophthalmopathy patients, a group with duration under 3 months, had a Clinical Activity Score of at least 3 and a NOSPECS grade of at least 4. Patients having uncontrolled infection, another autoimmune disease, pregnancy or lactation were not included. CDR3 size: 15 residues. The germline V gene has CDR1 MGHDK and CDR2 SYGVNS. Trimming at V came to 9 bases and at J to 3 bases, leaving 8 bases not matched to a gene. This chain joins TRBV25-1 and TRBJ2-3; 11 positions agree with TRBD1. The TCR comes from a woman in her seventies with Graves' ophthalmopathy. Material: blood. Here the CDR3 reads CASTEGDRGTDTQYF. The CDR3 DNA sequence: TGTGCCAGTACTGAAGGGGACAGGGGGACAGATACGCAGTATTTT.